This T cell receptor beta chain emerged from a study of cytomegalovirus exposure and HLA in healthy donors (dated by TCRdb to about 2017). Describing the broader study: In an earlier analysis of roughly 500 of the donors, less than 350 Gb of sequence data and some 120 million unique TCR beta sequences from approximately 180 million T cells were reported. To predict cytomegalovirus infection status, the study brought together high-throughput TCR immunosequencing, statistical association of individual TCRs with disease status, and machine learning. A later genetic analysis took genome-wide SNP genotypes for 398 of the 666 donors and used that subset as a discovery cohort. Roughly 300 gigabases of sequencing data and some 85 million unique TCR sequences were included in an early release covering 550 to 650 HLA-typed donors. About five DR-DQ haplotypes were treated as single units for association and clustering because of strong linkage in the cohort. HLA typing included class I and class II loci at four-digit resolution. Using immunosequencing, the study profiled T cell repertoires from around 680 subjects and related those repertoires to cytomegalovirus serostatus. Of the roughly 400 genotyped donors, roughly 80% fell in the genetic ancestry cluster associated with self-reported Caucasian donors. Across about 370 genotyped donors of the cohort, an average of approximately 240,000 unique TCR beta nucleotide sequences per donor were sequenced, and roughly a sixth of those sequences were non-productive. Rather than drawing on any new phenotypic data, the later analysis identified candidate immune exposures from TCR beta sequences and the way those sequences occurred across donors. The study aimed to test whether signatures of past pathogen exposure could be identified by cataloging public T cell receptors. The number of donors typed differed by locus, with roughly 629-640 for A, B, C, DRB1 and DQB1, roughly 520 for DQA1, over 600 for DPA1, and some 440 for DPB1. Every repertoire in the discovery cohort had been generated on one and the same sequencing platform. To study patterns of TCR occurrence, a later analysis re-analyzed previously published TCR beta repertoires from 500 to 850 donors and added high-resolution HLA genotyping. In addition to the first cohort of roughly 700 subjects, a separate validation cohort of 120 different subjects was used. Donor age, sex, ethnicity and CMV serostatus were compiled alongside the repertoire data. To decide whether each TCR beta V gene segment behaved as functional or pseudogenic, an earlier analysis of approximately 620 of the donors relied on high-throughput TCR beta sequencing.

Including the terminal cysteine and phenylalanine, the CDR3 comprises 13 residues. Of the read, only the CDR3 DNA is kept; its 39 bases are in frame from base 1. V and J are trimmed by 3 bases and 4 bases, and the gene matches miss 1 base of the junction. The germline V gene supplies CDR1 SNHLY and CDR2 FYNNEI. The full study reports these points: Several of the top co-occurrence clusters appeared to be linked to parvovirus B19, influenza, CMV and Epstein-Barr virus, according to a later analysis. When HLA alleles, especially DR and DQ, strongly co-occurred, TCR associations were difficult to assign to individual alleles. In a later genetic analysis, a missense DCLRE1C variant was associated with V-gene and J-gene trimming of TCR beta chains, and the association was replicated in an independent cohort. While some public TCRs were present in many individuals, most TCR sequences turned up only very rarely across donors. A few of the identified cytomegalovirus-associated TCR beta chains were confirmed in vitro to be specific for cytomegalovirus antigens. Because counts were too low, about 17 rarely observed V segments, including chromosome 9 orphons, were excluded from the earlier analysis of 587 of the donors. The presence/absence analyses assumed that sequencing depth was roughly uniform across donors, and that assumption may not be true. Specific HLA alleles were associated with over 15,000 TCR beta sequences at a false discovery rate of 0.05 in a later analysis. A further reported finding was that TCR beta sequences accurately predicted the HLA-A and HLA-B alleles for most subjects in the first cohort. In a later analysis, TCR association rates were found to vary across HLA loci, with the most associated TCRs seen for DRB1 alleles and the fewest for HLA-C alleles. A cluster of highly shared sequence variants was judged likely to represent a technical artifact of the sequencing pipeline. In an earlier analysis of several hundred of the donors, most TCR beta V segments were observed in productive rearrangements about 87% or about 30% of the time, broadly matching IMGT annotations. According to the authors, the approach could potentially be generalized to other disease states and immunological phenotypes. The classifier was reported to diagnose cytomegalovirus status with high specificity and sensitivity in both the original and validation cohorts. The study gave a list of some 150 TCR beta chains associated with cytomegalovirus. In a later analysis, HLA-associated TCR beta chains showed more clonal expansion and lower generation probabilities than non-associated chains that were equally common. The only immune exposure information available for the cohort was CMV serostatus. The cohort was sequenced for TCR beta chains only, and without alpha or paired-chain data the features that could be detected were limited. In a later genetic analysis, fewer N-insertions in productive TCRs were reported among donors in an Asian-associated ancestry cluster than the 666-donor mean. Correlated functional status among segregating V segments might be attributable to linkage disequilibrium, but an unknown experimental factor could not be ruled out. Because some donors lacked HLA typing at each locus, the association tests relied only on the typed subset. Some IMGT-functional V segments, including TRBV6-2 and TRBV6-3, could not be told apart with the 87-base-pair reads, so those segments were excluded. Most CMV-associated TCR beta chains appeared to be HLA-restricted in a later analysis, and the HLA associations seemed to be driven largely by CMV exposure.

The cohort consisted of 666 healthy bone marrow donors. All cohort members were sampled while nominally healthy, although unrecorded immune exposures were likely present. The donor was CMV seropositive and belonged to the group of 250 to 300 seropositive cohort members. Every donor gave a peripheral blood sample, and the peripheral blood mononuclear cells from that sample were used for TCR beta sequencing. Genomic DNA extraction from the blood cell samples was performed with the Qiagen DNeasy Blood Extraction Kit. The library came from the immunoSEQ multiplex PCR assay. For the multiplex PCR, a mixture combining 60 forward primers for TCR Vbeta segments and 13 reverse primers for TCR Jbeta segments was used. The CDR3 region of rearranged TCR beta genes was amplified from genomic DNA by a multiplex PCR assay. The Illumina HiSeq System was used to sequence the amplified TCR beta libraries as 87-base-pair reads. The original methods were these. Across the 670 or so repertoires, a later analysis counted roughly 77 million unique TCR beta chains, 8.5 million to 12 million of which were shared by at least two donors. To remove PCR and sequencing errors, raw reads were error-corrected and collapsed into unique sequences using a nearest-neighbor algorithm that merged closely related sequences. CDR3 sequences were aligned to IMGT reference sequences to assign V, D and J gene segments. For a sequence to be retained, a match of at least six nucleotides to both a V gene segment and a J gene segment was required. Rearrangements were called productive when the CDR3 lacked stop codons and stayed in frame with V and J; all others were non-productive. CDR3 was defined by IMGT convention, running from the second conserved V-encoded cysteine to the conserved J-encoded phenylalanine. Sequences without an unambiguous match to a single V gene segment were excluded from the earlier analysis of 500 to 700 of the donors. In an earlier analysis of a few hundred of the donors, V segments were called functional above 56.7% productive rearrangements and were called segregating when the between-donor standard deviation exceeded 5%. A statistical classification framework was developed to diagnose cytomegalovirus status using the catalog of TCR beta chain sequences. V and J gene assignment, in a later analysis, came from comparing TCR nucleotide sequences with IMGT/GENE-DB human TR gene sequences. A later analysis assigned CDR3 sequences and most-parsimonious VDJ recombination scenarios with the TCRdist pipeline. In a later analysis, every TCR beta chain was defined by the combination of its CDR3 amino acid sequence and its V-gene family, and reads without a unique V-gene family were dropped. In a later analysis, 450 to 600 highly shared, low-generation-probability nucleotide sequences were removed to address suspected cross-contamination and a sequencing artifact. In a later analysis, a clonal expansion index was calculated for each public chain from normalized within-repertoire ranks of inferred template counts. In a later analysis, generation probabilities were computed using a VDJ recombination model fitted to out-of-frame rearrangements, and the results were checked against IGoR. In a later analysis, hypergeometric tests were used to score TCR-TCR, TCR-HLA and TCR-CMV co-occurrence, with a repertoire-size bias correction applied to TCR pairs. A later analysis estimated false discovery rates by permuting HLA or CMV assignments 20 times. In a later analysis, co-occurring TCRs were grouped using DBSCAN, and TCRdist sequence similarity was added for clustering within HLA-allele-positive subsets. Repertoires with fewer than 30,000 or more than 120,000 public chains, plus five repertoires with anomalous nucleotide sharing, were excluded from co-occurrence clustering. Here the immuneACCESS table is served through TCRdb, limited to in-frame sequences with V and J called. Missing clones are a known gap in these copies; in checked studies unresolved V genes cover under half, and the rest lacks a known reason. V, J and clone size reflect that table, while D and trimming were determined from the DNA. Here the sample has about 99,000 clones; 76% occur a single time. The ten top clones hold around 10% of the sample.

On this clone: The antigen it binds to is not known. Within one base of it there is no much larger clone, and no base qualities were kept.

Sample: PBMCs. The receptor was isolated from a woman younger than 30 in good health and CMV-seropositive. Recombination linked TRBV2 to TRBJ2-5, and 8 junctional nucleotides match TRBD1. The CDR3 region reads CASSDRGPETQYF. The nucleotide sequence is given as TGTGCCAGCAGTGACAGGGGGCCAGAGACCCAGTACTTC.